This T cell receptor beta chain was retrieved from a study of molecular identifiers for immune sequencing clone quantification. This clonotype was counted a single time. A read error may explain this, as a much larger clone is one base away. Each CDR3 protein gets one entry after TCRdb re-called the PCR reads with MiXCR. Seen here are hundreds of thousands of distinct CDR3 sequences, approximately 24% observed once, and the top ten hold 0.7% to 0.95%. Germline CDR1 and CDR2: SGHDN and FVKESK. Trimming took off 0 bases at V and 4 bases at J, with 6 bases between the two ends. CDR3 length: 13 amino acids.

Sequenced: naive CD8+ T cells from blood, with Jurkat cell RNA spiked in. The subset was: FACS-sorted CD8+CD4-CCR7+CD45RA+ naive T cells. V usage is TRBV14 and J usage is TRBJ1-1; D call uncertain. The receptor was derived from a human donor in good health. Some libraries in this study had Jurkat cell RNA spiked in. The CDR3, as DNA: TGTGCCAGCAGCCAAGATTGTCTCACTGAAGCTTTCTTT. Protein: CASSQDCLTEAFF.